The 15 T cell receptor beta chains reported below all come from one sample, sequenced in a study of T-cell reconstitution after alpha-beta-depleted transplantation in children. Library preparation (for TCRbeta) was performed with unique molecular identifiers. TCRdb re-called the PCR reads through MiXCR, storing one row per CDR3 protein. Of around 420,000 distinct CDR3 sequences listed, 15% to 20% are singletons. The sequencing here drew on PBMCs, mostly from graft donor cells, taken 360 days after TCRalphabeta/CD19-depleted stem cell transplant. The source is a boy under three years old who had a stem cell transplant for Wiskott-Aldrich syndrome, so the T cells may come from the graft donor.

This rearrangement joins TRBV6-5 to TRBJ2-7, with 8 bases that match TRBD2. Trimming at V came to 2 bases and at J to 2 bases, leaving 8 bases not matched to a gene. This CDR3 comprises 16 residues. Germline V lookup: CDR1 MNHEY, CDR2 SVGAGI. As DNA, the CDR3 is TGTGCCAGCAGTTACCGGCTAGCGGGTCCTACCTACGAGCAGTACTTC. Amino acid sequence: CASSYRLAGPTYEQYF.

The count of this clonotype is one. The J gene is TRBJ1-6, the V gene TRBV20-1; 8 bases are shared with TRBD1. Germline V gives CDR1 DFQATT, CDR2 SNEGSKA (reference sequence). This CDR3 region has 17 residues. V shed 3 bases, J shed 4 bases, and the junction held 11 bases outside the gene matches. The CDR3 region has the DNA TGCAGTGCTAGCAAACCCGGACAGGGAAAGTATAATTCACCCCTCCACTTT. This encodes CSASKPGQGKYNSPLHF.

The V call is TRBV25-1, the J call TRBJ2-3; either TRBD1 or TRBD2 may supply D (5 bases each). The CDR3 covers 16 residues. Trimming shortened V by 1 base and J by 2 bases, and 13 bases separated the two germline ends. CDR1 and CDR2 from the germline V gene are MGHDK and SYGVNS. Written as DNA, the CDR3 is TGTGCCAGCAGTGAATCTGGGGGATCGGTCACAGATACGCAGTATTTT. Translation: CASSESGGSVTDTQYF.

This chain joins TRBV6-5 and TRBJ2-7; D not resolved. This CDR3 has 14 amino acids. Germline V CDR1 and CDR2: MNHEY, SVGAGI. The germline V and J ends were trimmed by 0 bases and 5 bases, with 11 bases remaining between them. Here the CDR3 DNA reads TGTGCCAGCAGTTACTCGCAGGTTCGGCACGAGCAGTACTTC. This codes for CASSYSQVRHEQYF.

The table lists this clonotype with a few counts. The chain combines TRBV10-3 with TRBJ1-6, with 7 bases aligning to TRBD1. From germline, CDR1 is ENHRY and CDR2 SYGVKD. V lost 6 bases to trimming and J lost 6 bases; unmatched junction nucleotides: 8. This CDR3 comprises 15 residues. The CDR3, as DNA: TGTGCCATCAGCCTAGAGGGACAGCTTAATTCACCCCTCCACTTT. Residues: CAISLEGQLNSPLHF.

This clonotype was picked up a small number of times. The rearrangement links TRBV25-1 to TRBJ2-3; D ambiguous. This CDR3 is 13 amino acids long. Germline V gene data show CDR1 as MGHDK and CDR2 as SYGVNS. V lost 4 bases and J lost 3, with 8 bases in between. This CDR3 reads CASSARWTDTQYF. For the CDR3, the DNA is TGTGCCAGCAGTGCAAGGTGGACAGATACGCAGTATTTT.

The rearrangement joins TRBV10-3 to TRBJ2-1; 8 bases align to TRBD2. The germline V gene has CDR1 ENHRY and CDR2 SYGVKD. This CDR3 has 19 amino acids. Trimming cost V 4 bases and J 0 bases; bases outside gene matches: 14. The CDR3 coding sequence is TGTGCCATCAGTGTAATCGGGGGGGTCGAGGGGAGCTCCTACAATGAGCAGTTCTTC. This gives the protein CAISVIGGVEGSSYNEQFF.

This clonotype was seen a handful of times. The rearrangement uses TRBV29-1 and TRBJ1-4; no firm D call. Trimming removed 6 bases from V and 5 bases from J, with 10 bases in between. CDR1 is SQVTM and CDR2 is ANQGSEA in the germline V gene. This CDR3 is 12 amino acids long. The CDR3 reads CSVQVGNEKLFF. CDR3 coding DNA: TGCAGCGTCCAGGTGGGGAATGAAAAACTGTTTTTT. The full variable domain, with the rest looked up from reference TRBV29-1 and TRBJ1-4, is SAVISQKPSRDICQRGTSLTIQCQVDSQVTMMFWYRQQPGQSLTLIATANQGSEATYESGFVIDKFPISRPNLTFSTLTVSNMSPEDSSIYLCSVQVGNEKLFFGSGTQLSVL.

The chain combines TRBV20-1 with TRBJ2-3, with 9 bases fitting TRBD2. The CDR3 spans 14 residues. Per germline, CDR1 DFQATT and CDR2 SNEGSKA (reference sequence). Losses at the gene ends were 6 bases for V and 1 base for J; bases not matched to a gene: 5. This chain's CDR3 is CSATRLAGTDTQYF. In DNA, the CDR3 is TGCAGTGCCACTCGACTAGCGGGCACAGATACGCAGTATTTT.

In this sample, this clonotype turned up a few times. The rearrangement joins TRBV20-1 to TRBJ2-1, with 13 bases matching TRBD2. The ends lost 0 bases at V and 0 bases at J; junction bases unmatched: 5. Per the germline V gene, CDR1 is DFQATT and CDR2 is SNEGSKA (reference sequence). This CDR3 region has 18 residues. The CDR3 coding sequence is TGCAGTGCTAGAGAATTACTAGCGGGAGGGCCCTCCTACAATGAGCAGTTCTTC. This gives the protein CSARELLAGGPSYNEQFF.

This clonotype turned up a few times. The chain joins TRBV6-5 to TRBJ2-1, with 7 nucleotides matching TRBD2. This CDR3 comprises 11 residues. The ends lost 10 bases at V and 7 bases at J; junction bases unmatched: 4. From germline, CDR1 is MNHEY and CDR2 SVGAGI. CDR3 residues: CATLAENEQFF. The CDR3 DNA sequence: TGTGCCACCCTAGCGGAAAATGAGCAGTTCTTC.

This clonotype turned up a few times. This rearrangement joins TRBV5-1 to TRBJ2-3, with TRBD1 matching over 8 bases. The trim removed 1 base at V and 3 bases at J, leaving 25 bases unmatched. The CDR3 runs 22 residues. Germline CDR1 and CDR2: SGHRS and YFSETQ. CDR3 coding DNA: TGCGCCAGCAGCTTGAGGGGAAGGGACAGGCAGAGAATGTTAGGCCTAACAGATACGCAGTATTTT. Its translation: CASSLRGRDRQRMLGLTDTQYF. Complete variable domain (other parts from reference TRBV5-1 and TRBJ2-3): KAGVTQTPRYLIKTRGQQVTLSCSPISGHRSVSWYQQTPGQGLQFLFEYFSETQRNKGNFPGRFSGRQFSNSRSEMNVSTLELGDSALYLCASSLRGRDRQRMLGLTDTQYFGPGTRLTVL.

This sequence joins TRBV5-1 and TRBJ1-1; D gene unclear. Germline values: CDR1 SGHRS, CDR2 YFSETQ. The CDR3 has 10 amino acids. Trimming cost V 0 bases and J 11 bases, with 5 bases left between them. In DNA form, the CDR3 reads TGCGCCAGCAGCTTGGTTTATGCTTTCTTT. This gives the protein CASSLVYAFF.

The chain links TRBV28 to TRBJ2-1; maybe TRBD1 (5 bases). Germline lookup yields CDR1 MDHEN and CDR2 SYDVKM. The CDR3 has 15 residues. V gave up 2 bases and J gave up 3 bases, with 11 bases separating them. The CDR3 sequence: CASSLPGKGYNEQFF. The CDR3 DNA reads as TGTGCCAGCAGTTTACCAGGGAAAGGCTACAATGAGCAGTTCTTC.

At least ten counts were recorded for this clonotype. This sequence joins TRBV7-9 and TRBJ2-1, with TRBD2 identical over 7 bases. CDR1 and CDR2 from the germline V gene are SEHNR and FQNEAQ (reference sequence). The CDR3 is 14 amino acids. V was clipped by 1 base and J by 5 bases; unmatched bases: 2. This CDR3 is CASSLVAGDNEQFF. The DNA of the CDR3 is TGTGCCAGCAGCTTAGTTGCGGGAGACAATGAGCAGTTCTTC.